The present TCR beta chain was sequenced within a study of cytomegalovirus exposure and HLA in healthy donors. The PCR was carried out with 60 Vbeta primers and 13 Jbeta primers. TCRdb's table, derived via immunoSEQ multiplex PCR, lists solely in-frame clones and lacks some. The listing contains 95,000 to 110,000 clones. The V and J ends lost 7 bases and 2 bases, in that order; junction bases with no gene match: 7. CDR1 is SGHVS, CDR2 FQNEAQ, per germline. The CDR3 contains 14 residues. The sample taken for sequencing was PBMCs. V is TRBV7-8 and J is TRBJ2-5, with 7 nucleotides matching TRBD1. The sequence was collected from a man aged 40-55 years in good health and CMV-seronegative. This CDR3 is CASTIDREQETQYF. The CDR3 bases are TGTGCCAGCACCATTGACAGGGAACAAGAGACCCAGTACTTC.